Following are 32 T cell receptor beta chains from one sample sequenced in a study of blood T cell repertoires in COVID-19. The assay was immunoSEQ multiplex PCR, and TCRdb's table has in-frame clones only and misses some. Of around 30,000 clones detected, 80% to 90% appear once; the ten largest clones hold 9.9%. Sequencing was performed on peripheral blood. These receptors were obtained from a human donor in a cohort sampled during active COVID-19.

The gene calls are TRBV6-5 and TRBJ2-7; the match to TRBD1 covers 11 bases. CDR3 length: 14 amino acids. V shed 6 bases and J 2 bases; nucleotides not matched to a gene: 3. CDR1 and CDR2 from the germline V gene are MNHEY and SVGAGI. The CDR3 loop reads CASSGQGATYEQYF. CDR3 in DNA: TGTGCCAGCAGCGGACAGGGGGCCACCTACGAGCAGTACTTC.

The rearrangement uses TRBV6-6 and TRBJ1-2; 8 bases line up with TRBD1. The CDR3 length is 12 residues. Trimming at V came to 5 bases and at J to 6 bases, leaving 2 bases not matched to a gene. From germline, CDR1 is MNHNY and CDR2 SVGAGI (reference sequence). For the CDR3, the DNA is TGTGCCAGCAGTCCACAGGGGGATGGCTACACCTTC. Amino acid sequence: CASSPQGDGYTF.

In DNA, the CDR3 is TGTGCCAGCAGCTTAAGTTCACTAGCGGACAATGAGCAGTTCTTC. Residues: CASSLSSLADNEQFF. The chain is built from TRBV7-9 and TRBJ2-1, with TRBD2 identical over 8 bases. The CDR3 length is 15 residues. Germline V gene data show CDR1 as SEHNR and CDR2 as FQNEAQ (reference sequence). V was clipped by 2 bases and J by 5 bases; unmatched bases: 5.

This clone was observed a single time. The chain combines TRBV28 with TRBJ2-7; TRBD1 matches at 8 bases. Germline CDR1 is MDHEN and CDR2 is SYDVKM. This CDR3 has 14 residues. Trimming took 3 bases from V and 4 from J; bases not matched to a gene: 5. CDR3 in amino acids: CASSFTGGRYEQYF. CDR3 DNA sequence: TGTGCCAGCAGTTTTACAGGGGGTAGGTACGAGCAGTACTTC.

This clone was counted a single time. The V call is TRBV27, the J call TRBJ2-7; D is undetermined. Germline assignment: CDR1 MNHEY and CDR2 SMNVEV (reference sequence). This CDR3 region has 14 residues. The V and J ends lost 3 bases and 1 base respectively, with 10 bases between them. The CDR3 DNA reads TGTGCCAGCAGTTTTAGTCCCTCTTCCTACGAGCAGTACTTC. It specifies CASSFSPSSYEQYF.

The rearrangement joins TRBV14 to TRBJ2-4; 10 nucleotides match TRBD2. Germline V CDR1 and CDR2: SGHDN, FVKESK. Trimming cost V 2 bases and J 3 bases; bases outside gene matches: 7. CDR3 length equals 17 residues. CDR3 sequence reads: CASSQSGRVIDKNIQYF. Written as DNA, the CDR3 is TGTGCCAGCAGCCAAAGCGGGAGGGTTATCGACAAAAACATTCAGTACTTC.

This CDR3 reads CASRESGGHNEQFF. Here the CDR3 DNA reads TGTGCCAGCAGGGAGAGTGGGGGCCACAATGAGCAGTTCTTC. This sequence joins TRBV2 and TRBJ2-1, with D possibly being TRBD1 (6 bases). V shed 6 bases and J shed 5 bases, with 14 bases lying between them. Germline V gives CDR1 SNHLY, CDR2 FYNNEI. The CDR3 is 14 residues long.

DNA for the CDR3: TGTGCCAGCAGCGTACAGGGTAGTGCTGAAGCTTTCTTT. Translation gives CASSVQGSAEAFF. The rearrangement links TRBV7-9 to TRBJ1-1; D may be TRBD1 (6 bases). V gave up 5 bases and J gave up 6 bases, with 13 bases separating them. Germline values: CDR1 SEHNR, CDR2 FQNEAQ (reference sequence). The CDR3 loop spans 13 amino acids.

The gene calls are TRBV15 and TRBJ2-5, with 9 bases matching TRBD1. Germline trimming cut 1 base from V and 3 bases from J; bases unmatched to any gene: 3. The CDR3 totals 15 residues. Looked up from germline, CDR1 is LNHNV and CDR2 is YYDKDF (reference sequence). The CDR3 region is CATSRGDRDEETQYF. CDR3 nucleotides: TGTGCCACCAGCAGAGGGGACAGGGACGAAGAGACCCAGTACTTC.

The J gene is TRBJ1-1, the V gene TRBV6-5; 8 bases align to TRBD1. CDR1 is MNHEY and CDR2 is SVGAGI in the germline V gene. V gave up 5 bases and J gave up 0 bases; unmatched junction bases: 5. This CDR3 has 15 residues. CDR3 sequence reads: CASSLRTGMNTEAFF. CDR3 sequence (DNA): TGTGCCAGCAGTCTAAGGACAGGGATGAACACTGAAGCTTTCTTT.

This chain links TRBV29-1 with TRBJ1-1; 7 nucleotides line up with TRBD1. The CDR3 is made up of 14 amino acids. Germline CDR1 is SQVTM and CDR2 is ANQGSEA. With 3 bases clipped from V and 2 bases from J, the junction kept 6 bases outside the gene matches. CDR3 protein: CSVDLQGSNTEAFF. In nucleotides, the CDR3 is TGCAGCGTTGACCTACAGGGGAGTAACACTGAAGCTTTCTTT.

V usage is TRBV4-1 and J usage is TRBJ2-2; perhaps TRBD2 as D (5 bases). Germline V lookup: CDR1 MGHRA, CDR2 YSYEKL. Between the trimmed V and J ends, which lost 1 base and 6 bases, there was a span of 12 bases. The length of the CDR3 is 15 residues. The CDR3 sequence is CASSQVSSLAGELFF. In DNA, the CDR3 is TGCGCCAGCAGCCAAGTGTCTAGCCTGGCCGGGGAGCTGTTTTTT.

There are a few counts of this clone. The chain has TRBV30 and TRBJ1-6; 7 nucleotides line up with TRBD1. Germline V gene sequence: CDR1 GTSNPN, CDR2 SVGIG (reference sequence). The CDR3 is 14 residues long. Trimming cost V 7 bases and J 3 bases; bases outside gene matches: 6. The CDR3 DNA follows: TGTGCCTTGACAGGGACAGTCTATAATTCACCCCTCCACTTT. Encoded protein: CALTGTVYNSPLHF.

This chain links TRBV9 with TRBJ2-3; D is possibly TRBD2 (8 bases). From germline, CDR1 is SGDLS and CDR2 YYNGEE. This CDR3 is built from 16 residues. Trimming removed 0 bases at V and 3 bases at J, with 14 bases between. The CDR3 loop is CASSVAGGLVTDTQYF. CDR3 DNA sequence: TGTGCCAGCAGCGTAGCAGGGGGACTAGTTACAGATACGCAGTATTTT.

V usage is TRBV6-5 and J usage is TRBJ2-7, with 7 bases that match TRBD2. J lost 2 bases, V lost 5 bases, and 6 bases had no gene match. The CDR3 spans 14 residues. CDR1 is MNHEY, CDR2 SVGAGI, per germline. This CDR3 is CASSPQRGTYEQYF. The CDR3 coding sequence is TGTGCCAGCAGTCCACAGCGGGGAACCTACGAGCAGTACTTC.

DNA for the CDR3: TGTGCCAGCAGTAGGGGTGGCGGGGAGCTGTTTTTT. It is translated as CASSRGGGELFF. The chain carries TRBV27 and TRBJ2-2; the D gene is possibly TRBD1 (5 bases). The V end was cut by 5 bases, the J end by 7 bases, with 8 bases between. CDR1 is MNHEY, CDR2 SMNVEV, per germline (reference sequence). There are 12 residues in the CDR3.

The rearrangement joins TRBV9 to TRBJ2-1; no definite D call. Trimming removed 3 bases from V and 0 bases from J, with 10 bases in between. CDR1 and CDR2 (germline): SGDLS, YYNGEE. CDR3 size: 15 residues. Here the CDR3 reads CASSGLISSYNEQFF. The CDR3 region has the DNA TGTGCCAGCAGCGGATTAATTAGCTCCTACAATGAGCAGTTCTTC.

J is TRBJ2-7 and V is TRBV4-3, with TRBD2 matching 8 bases. After removal of 2 bases from V and 4 bases from J, the junction contained 1 base not matched to a gene. CDR3 size: 13 residues. Per germline, CDR1 LGHNA and CDR2 YSLEER. The CDR3 loop reads CASSQTGGYEQYF. The CDR3 nucleotides read TGCGCCAGCAGCCAAACGGGGGGGTACGAGCAGTACTTC.

The V call is TRBV5-6, the J call TRBJ1-2; D might be TRBD1 (5 bases). This CDR3 comprises 15 residues. V was pared by 4 bases and J by 0 bases, with 13 bases between. Germline V gene lookup returns CDR1 SGHDT and CDR2 YYEEEE. The CDR3 reads CASSPGPGANYGYTF. CDR3 DNA: TGTGCCAGCAGCCCGGGGCCGGGAGCTAACTATGGCTACACCTTC.

This clone has only one observation. This rearrangement joins TRBV4-3 to TRBJ2-5, with TRBD2 matching over 8 bases. With 6 bases clipped from V and 3 bases from J, the junction kept 6 bases outside the gene matches. Germline-derived CDR1 and CDR2 are LGHNA and YSLEER. The CDR3 is 14 residues long. CDR3 DNA: TGCGCCAGCAGTCCGGGGGGGCTAAAAGAGACCCAGTACTTC. Its protein product is CASSPGGLKETQYF.

The chain couples TRBV5-6 to TRBJ2-1; TRBD2 matches 8 bases. V lost 2 bases and J lost 4; bases outside the gene matches: 8. CDR3 length: 16 amino acids. The V gene's germline CDR1 is SGHDT and CDR2 YYEEEE. CDR3 region: CASSLPFSGAYNEQFF. The CDR3 DNA follows: TGTGCCAGCAGCTTACCCTTTAGCGGGGCATACAATGAGCAGTTCTTC.

The V gene is TRBV3-1 (or the pseudogene TRBV3-2), the J gene TRBJ2-7, with no clear D. Germline assignment: CDR1 LGHDT and CDR2 YNNKEL (reference sequence). The CDR3 extends over 15 amino acids. V was clipped by 4 bases and J by 2 bases, with 15 bases between them. CDR3 coding DNA: TGTGCCAGCAGCCGCACCGGGTCTTACACCTACGAGCAGTACTTC. Its protein product is CASSRTGSYTYEQYF.

The rearrangement joins TRBV11-2 to TRBJ2-2; a possible D gene is TRBD1 (6 bases). There are 15 residues in the CDR3. Trimming removed 0 bases from V and 7 bases from J, with 12 bases in between. CDR1 and CDR2 (germline): SGHAT, FQNNGV. The CDR3 region has the DNA TGTGCCAGCAGCTTAGATACAGGGCATGGCGGGGAGCTGTTTTTT. Its protein product is CASSLDTGHGGELFF.

The J gene is TRBJ2-7, the V gene TRBV18; no clear D. The germline V and J ends were trimmed by 0 bases and 2 bases, with 8 bases remaining between them. Germline V gives CDR1 KGHSH, CDR2 LQKENI. This CDR3 is 14 amino acids long. CDR3 in amino acids: CASSPPSQPYEQYF. The CDR3, as DNA: TGTGCCAGCTCACCACCGTCACAGCCCTACGAGCAGTACTTC.

V and J are TRBV11-1 and TRBJ1-3; no reliable D call. This CDR3 has 15 residues. Trimming removed 1 base at V and 0 bases at J, with 7 bases between. CDR1 SGHAT and CDR2 FQDESV come from the germline V gene (reference sequence). The CDR3 sequence: CASSLEESSGNTIYF. Written as DNA, the CDR3 is TGTGCCAGCAGCTTAGAGGAGAGCTCTGGAAACACCATATATTTT.

The gene calls are TRBV3-1 (or the pseudogene TRBV3-2) and TRBJ2-5; TRBD2 might be the D (6 bases). V dropped 2 bases and J dropped 3 bases, with 10 bases sitting between them. The CDR3 consists of 14 residues. Per germline, CDR1 LGHDT and CDR2 YNNKEL (reference sequence). The CDR3 sequence is CASSQWRGEETQYF. The CDR3 DNA reads TGTGCCAGCAGCCAATGGCGGGGCGAAGAGACCCAGTACTTC.

This chain joins TRBV5-4 and TRBJ2-7; 11 bases map to TRBD2. The J segment lost 4 bases and the V segment lost 4 bases, leaving 7 bases of the junction unmatched. Germline CDR1 SGHNT, CDR2 YYREEE (reference sequence). The CDR3 consists of 15 residues. In DNA form, the CDR3 reads TGTGCCAGCAGCCATCCGGGACTAGCGGCATACGAGCAGTACTTC. As protein: CASSHPGLAAYEQYF.

The chain recombines TRBV18 with TRBJ2-7, with D unclear. The germline CDR1 and CDR2 sequences are KGHSH and LQKENI. Trimming removed 6 bases at V and 0 bases at J, with 6 bases between. The CDR3 extends over 12 amino acids. CDR3 sequence: CASSPSSYEQYF. In nucleotides, the CDR3 is TGTGCCAGCTCGCCCAGCTCCTACGAGCAGTACTTC.

The chain is built from TRBV6-2 or TRBV6-3 and TRBJ2-7, with unresolved D. Germline CDR1 reads MNHEY; CDR2 reads SVGEGT. V lost 2 bases and J lost 3, with 29 bases in between. The length of the CDR3 is 20 residues. The CDR3 bases are TGTGCCAGCAGTTACCCCGCACAATTGTTTAACGTGAGGCTGGACTACGAGCAGTACTTC. Amino acids: CASSYPAQLFNVRLDYEQYF.

This chain joins TRBV28 and TRBJ1-5; D is undetermined. Germline CDR1 MDHEN, CDR2 SYDVKM. V dropped 5 bases and J dropped 3 bases, with 8 bases sitting between them. This CDR3 spans 13 amino acids. The CDR3 DNA sequence: TGTGCCAGCAGTACAGACTACAATCAGCCCCAGCATTTT. It encodes CASSTDYNQPQHF.

The genes are TRBV16 and TRBJ2-3; a possible D gene is TRBD1 (5 bases). There are 12 residues in the CDR3. Trimming removed 1 base from V and 13 bases from J, with 12 bases in between. The germline CDR1 and CDR2 sequences are KGHSY and FQNENV. DNA of the CDR3: TGTGCCAGCAGCCAATGGGGCGCAACAAAGTATTTT. It translates to CASSQWGATKYF.

The genes are TRBV20-1 and TRBJ1-3; D gene uncertain. Germline CDR1 is DFQATT and CDR2 is SNEGSKA (reference sequence). The CDR3 is 11 amino acids. V gave up 3 bases and J gave up 8 bases, with 8 bases separating them. The CDR3 DNA sequence: TGCAGTGCTAGCCACTCGGACACCATATATTTT. The encoded protein is CSASHSDTIYF.